Sequencing of this T cell receptor beta chain was carried out in a study of cytomegalovirus exposure and HLA in healthy donors. As for the study in general: Of 398 genotyped donors, about 80% clustered with self-reported Caucasian donors. Study-wide points: Sequencing probably produced one cluster of sequence variants that were highly shared.

PCR primers comprised 60 Vbeta and 13 Jbeta primers. Libraries were prepared by immunoSEQ multiplex PCR; TCRdb keeps only in-frame clonotypes and omits some of them. The sample contains some 200,000 clones, about 80% of which appear only once. V lost 3 bases, J lost 5 bases, and 3 bases stayed unmatched. The germline V gene encodes CDR1 MDHEN and CDR2 SYDVKM. The CDR3 is made up of 15 amino acids. As concerns this clone: Its antigen is still unknown.

The receptor was derived from a girl aged 10 to 17 in good health and CMV-seronegative. The rearrangement joins TRBV28 to TRBJ2-3, with 12 bases that match TRBD2. Sequencing input: PBMCs. The CDR3 coding sequence is TGTGCCAGCAGTTTCCAGGGACTAGCGGGAGATACGCAGTATTTT. Amino acid sequence: CASSFQGLAGDTQYF.